What follows are 17 T cell receptor beta chains derived from one specimen sequenced in a study of blood T cell repertoires in COVID-19. The table came from immunoSEQ multiplex PCR; TCRdb's copy has only in-frame clones and leaves some out. The sample carries around 150,000 clones, 65% to 85% recorded once. Sequencing was done on a sample of peripheral blood. These receptors were obtained from a woman aged 45-65 years with acute or convalescent COVID-19.

This sequence joins TRBV7-3 and TRBJ2-2; 10 nucleotides line up with TRBD1. Germline loops: CDR1 SGHTA, CDR2 FQGTGA. The V gene end was trimmed by 5 bases and the J gene end by 4 bases; junction bases not matched to a gene: 7. The CDR3 runs to 16 residues. The DNA for the CDR3 is TGTGCCAGCAGCCCCCGACAGGGGGCCCCCACCGGGGAGCTGTTTTTT. This translates into CASSPRQGAPTGELFF.

The rearrangement joins TRBV27 to TRBJ2-5; D may be TRBD2 (7 bases). The germline gives CDR1 MNHEY, CDR2 SMNVEV (reference sequence). Trimming removed 2 bases at V and 5 bases at J, with 15 bases between. The CDR3 is 15 residues long. DNA of the CDR3: TGTGCCAGCAGTTTACGAGGGGGGGAGTGGGAGACCCAGTACTTC. Translating gives CASSLRGGEWETQYF.

This chain joins TRBV5-1 and TRBJ1-2; 7 bases fit TRBD1. CDR3 length equals 13 residues. Per germline, CDR1 SGHRS and CDR2 YFSETQ. The ends lost 6 bases at V and 6 bases at J; junction bases unmatched: 8. The CDR3 region is CASNPGTEDGYTF. The DNA of the CDR3 is TGCGCCAGCAATCCCGGGACAGAGGATGGCTACACCTTC.

This clone was counted between two and nine times. The J gene is TRBJ2-7, the V gene TRBV5-1; 9 nucleotides match TRBD2. The junction had 6 bases not matched to a gene; V was cut back by 3 bases and J by 2 bases. The CDR3 has 15 residues. CDR1 is SGHRS, CDR2 YFSETQ, per germline. CDR3 nucleotides: TGCGCCAGCAGCTCACCTAGCGGGGAAACCTACGAGCAGTACTTC. This sequence encodes CASSSPSGETYEQYF.

J is TRBJ2-5 and V is TRBV7-9; maybe TRBD2 (5 bases). Trimming took off 5 bases at V and 7 bases at J, with 11 bases between the two ends. CDR1 and CDR2 (germline): SEHNR, FQNEAQ (reference sequence). The length of the CDR3 is 12 residues. CDR3 region: CASSGRGGTQYF. CDR3 DNA sequence: TGTGCCAGCAGCGGCCGGGGTGGGACCCAGTACTTC.

The rearrangement uses TRBV5-1 and TRBJ1-3, with TRBD1 matching 11 bases. With 4 bases clipped from V and 8 bases from J, the junction kept 2 bases outside the gene matches. This CDR3 is 13 amino acids long. CDR1 is SGHRS and CDR2 is YFSETQ in the germline V gene. As DNA, the CDR3 is TGCGCCAGCAGCCCGGGACAGGGGGACACCATATATTTT. Translation: CASSPGQGDTIYF.

V is TRBV18 and J is TRBJ2-2; tentative D call: TRBD2 (5 bases). The germline CDR1 and CDR2 sequences are KGHSH and LQKENI. Trimming removed 2 bases at V and 7 bases at J, with 17 bases between. The length of the CDR3 is 16 residues. Here the CDR3 DNA reads TGTGCCAGCTCACCAGTGCTAGCACAAATCCGCGGGGAGCTGTTTTTT. It encodes CASSPVLAQIRGELFF.

This clone was picked up a small number of times. This chain connects TRBV5-1 to TRBJ1-1, with D possibly TRBD1 on 5 matching bases. This CDR3 region has 13 residues. The V gene lost 2 bases and the J gene lost 3 bases, with 8 bases spanning the gap. Germline loops: CDR1 SGHRS, CDR2 YFSETQ. CDR3 bases: TGCGCCAGCAGCTTTGGGGGGGACACTGAAGCTTTCTTT. Protein product: CASSFGGDTEAFF.

V usage is TRBV27 and J usage is TRBJ2-3, with TRBD1 matching 7 bases. Per the germline V gene, CDR1 is MNHEY and CDR2 is SMNVEV (reference sequence). The V gene end was trimmed by 2 bases and the J gene end by 6 bases; junction bases not matched to a gene: 11. The CDR3 is 16 amino acids. The CDR3 DNA is TGTGCCAGCAGTTTAACTGACAGGGTATCGTGGGATACGCAGTATTTT. The encoded protein is CASSLTDRVSWDTQYF.

The chain is built from TRBV7-9 and TRBJ2-7, with TRBD1 as a possible D gene (6 bases). Trimming shortened V by 5 bases and J by 0 bases, and 11 bases separated the two germline ends. The CDR3 extends over 14 amino acids. The germline CDR1 and CDR2 sequences are SEHNR and FQNEAQ (reference sequence). The CDR3 DNA follows: TGTGCCAGCAGCCGCCAACAGGGCTCCTACGAGCAGTACTTC. It encodes CASSRQQGSYEQYF.

This rearrangement joins TRBV4-3 to TRBJ2-1; TRBD2 aligns across 7 bases. Losses at the gene ends were 0 bases for V and 8 bases for J; bases not matched to a gene: 7. This CDR3 is built from 15 residues. Germline loops: CDR1 LGHNA, CDR2 YSLEER. CDR3 in amino acids: CASSQDLSGAYEQFF. The CDR3 DNA is TGCGCCAGCAGCCAAGATCTGAGCGGGGCTTATGAGCAGTTCTTC.

V gene TRBV6-5 combines with J gene TRBJ2-7; TRBD1 matches at 8 bases. CDR1 and CDR2 (germline): MNHEY, SVGAGI. Unmatched junction bases numbered 5, after V lost 2 bases and J lost 2 bases. This CDR3 spans 15 amino acids. The CDR3 DNA follows: TGTGCCAGCAGTTACGAGTGGACAGGGACCTACGAGCAGTACTTC. It is translated as CASSYEWTGTYEQYF.

This clone appeared once. The chain uses TRBV19 and TRBJ2-3, with D perhaps TRBD1 (6 bases). Germline CDR1 and CDR2: LNHDA and SQIVND (reference sequence). V lost 0 bases and J 2 bases, leaving 9 bases between the germline ends. The length of the CDR3 is 15 residues. In DNA form, the CDR3 reads TGTGCCAGTAGTATAGAGGGACAACCCACAGATACGCAGTATTTT. Its protein product is CASSIEGQPTDTQYF.

The V and J genes are TRBV6-2 or TRBV6-3 and TRBJ1-2, with TRBD1 matching 10 bases. Germline V gene sequence: CDR1 MNHEY, CDR2 SVGEGT. CDR3 length: 17 amino acids. J lost 6 bases, V lost 5 bases, and 15 bases had no gene match. The CDR3 is CASSPTGGIGVLNGYTF. The CDR3 nucleotides read TGTGCCAGCAGTCCGACAGGGGGCATAGGAGTCCTGAATGGCTACACCTTC.

This rearrangement joins TRBV9 to TRBJ2-7, with TRBD1 matching over 9 bases. With V trimmed by 0 bases and J by 6 bases, 10 bases remained unmatched. This CDR3 region has 16 residues. Germline assignment: CDR1 SGDLS and CDR2 YYNGEE. The CDR3 DNA is TGTGCCAGCAGCGTAGGAATGGGACAGGGAAACGTCGAGCAGTACTTC. This encodes CASSVGMGQGNVEQYF. Drawing the rest from reference TRBV9 and TRBJ2-7, the complete variable domain is DSGVTQTPKHLITATGQRVTLRCSPRSGDLSVYWYQQSLDQGLQFLIQYYNGEERAKGNILERFSAQQFPDLHSELNLSSLELGDSALYFCASSVGMGQGNVEQYFGPGTRLTVT.

The rearrangement uses TRBV18 and TRBJ2-1; TRBD2 matches 9 bases. Germline values: CDR1 KGHSH, CDR2 LQKENI. V lost 0 bases to trimming and J lost 0 bases; unmatched junction nucleotides: 9. This CDR3 contains 19 residues. The CDR3 sequence: CASSPPSSGGLTSYNEQFF. The DNA of the CDR3 is TGTGCCAGCTCACCACCCTCAAGCGGGGGGTTGACCTCCTACAATGAGCAGTTCTTC. Full variable domain (remainder filled in from reference TRBV18 and TRBJ2-1): NAGVMQNPRHLVRRRGQEARLRCSPMKGHSHVYWYRQLPEEGLKFMVYLQKENIIDESGMPKERFSAEFPKEGPSILRIQQVVRGDSAAYFCASSPPSSGGLTSYNEQFFGPGTRLTVL.

This chain connects TRBV4-3 to TRBJ1-1; no reliable D call. The CDR3 totals 14 residues. Germline assignment: CDR1 LGHNA and CDR2 YSLEER. Trimming cost V 0 bases and J 2 bases, with 7 bases left between them. The CDR3 is CASSQDTSNTEAFF. The CDR3, as DNA: TGCGCCAGCAGCCAAGATACAAGTAACACTGAAGCTTTCTTT.